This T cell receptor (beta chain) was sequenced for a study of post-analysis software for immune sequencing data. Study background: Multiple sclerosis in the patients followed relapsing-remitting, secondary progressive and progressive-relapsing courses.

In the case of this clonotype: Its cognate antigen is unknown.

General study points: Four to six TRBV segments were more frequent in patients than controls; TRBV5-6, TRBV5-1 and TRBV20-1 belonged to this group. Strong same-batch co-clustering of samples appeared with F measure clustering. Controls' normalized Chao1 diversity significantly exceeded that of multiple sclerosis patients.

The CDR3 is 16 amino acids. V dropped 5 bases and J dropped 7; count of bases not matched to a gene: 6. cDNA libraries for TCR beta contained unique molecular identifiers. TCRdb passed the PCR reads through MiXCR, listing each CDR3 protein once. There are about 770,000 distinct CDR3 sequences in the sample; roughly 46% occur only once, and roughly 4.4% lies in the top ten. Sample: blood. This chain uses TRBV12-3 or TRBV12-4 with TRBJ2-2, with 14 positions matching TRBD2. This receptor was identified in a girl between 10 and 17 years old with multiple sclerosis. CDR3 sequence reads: CASSGGLAGVGGELFF. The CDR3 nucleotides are TGTGCCAGCAGTGGGGGACTAGCGGGAGTGGGCGGGGAGCTGTTTTTT.